A selection of T cell receptor beta chains follows, all from one sample in a study of blood T cell repertoires in COVID-19. Clones were read by immunoSEQ multiplex PCR, and TCRdb kept only the in-frame ones, dropping some. The sample lists tens of thousands of clones; roughly 85% were seen once. Sample: peripheral blood. All receptors derive from a man between 60 and 70 years old with active or convalescent COVID-19. CDR3s include the opening cysteine and the closing phenylalanine or tryptophan. Fields, in order: D gene, clone size, J gene, V gene, CDR3 protein, CDR3 DNA. D genes are given only for firm matches. The size of a clone is reported for some rows only, either as once, few or many, or as a class for expanded clones.

D gene: -
clone size: -
J gene: TRBJ2-3
V gene: TRBV4-2
CDR3 protein: CASSQDRGGDTQYF
CDR3 DNA: TGTGCCAGCAGCCAAGATAGGGGTGGAGATACGCAGTATTTT

D gene: -
clone size: -
J gene: TRBJ2-7
V gene: TRBV9
CDR3 protein: CASSPTGGGSYEQYF
CDR3 DNA: TGTGCCAGCAGTCCAACTGGGGGAGGAAGCTACGAGCAGTACTTC

D gene: -
clone size: -
J gene: TRBJ1-1
V gene: TRBV18
CDR3 protein: CASSNQGGGWMNTEAFF
CDR3 DNA: TGTGCCAGCTCTAACCAGGGCGGGGGGTGGATGAACACTGAAGCTTTCTTT

D gene: -
clone size: -
J gene: TRBJ1-1
V gene: TRBV4-1
CDR3 protein: CASSPQSGGNTEAFF
CDR3 DNA: TGCGCCAGCAGCCCCCAAAGTGGAGGAAACACTGAAGCTTTCTTT

D gene: TRBD2
clone size: -
J gene: TRBJ2-1
V gene: TRBV18
CDR3 protein: CASQKGTSGGPYNEQFF
CDR3 DNA: TGTGCCAGCCAGAAGGGGACTAGCGGGGGTCCCTACAATGAGCAGTTCTTC

D gene: -
clone size: -
J gene: TRBJ1-5
V gene: TRBV18
CDR3 protein: CASSPSQGGNQPQHF
CDR3 DNA: TGTGCCAGCTCACCGTCTCAGGGTGGCAATCAGCCCCAGCATTTT

D gene: TRBD1
clone size: few
J gene: TRBJ1-2
V gene: TRBV7-9
CDR3 protein: CASSSWTGEGYTF
CDR3 DNA: TGTGCCAGCAGCTCTTGGACAGGGGAAGGCTACACCTTC

D gene: -
clone size: -
J gene: TRBJ1-1
V gene: TRBV5-1
CDR3 protein: CASSLTLNTEAFF
CDR3 DNA: TGCGCCAGCAGCCTTACACTGAACACTGAAGCTTTCTTT

D gene: -
clone size: -
J gene: TRBJ1-2
V gene: TRBV3-1/TRBV3-2
CDR3 protein: CASSQLDRLDGYTF
CDR3 DNA: TGTGCCAGCAGTCAGTTAGACAGGCTAGACGGCTACACCTTC

D gene: TRBD2
clone size: -
J gene: TRBJ2-3
V gene: TRBV5-1
CDR3 protein: CASSLELAGVDTQYF
CDR3 DNA: TGCGCCAGCAGCTTGGAGCTAGCGGGGGTAGATACGCAGTATTTT

D gene: TRBD1
clone size: -
J gene: TRBJ1-6
V gene: TRBV27
CDR3 protein: CASSLDRWDSPLHF
CDR3 DNA: TGTGCCAGCAGTTTGGACAGGTGGGATTCACCCCTCCACTTT

D gene: -
clone size: -
J gene: TRBJ1-5
V gene: TRBV28
CDR3 protein: CASNPGGGDQPQHF
CDR3 DNA: TGTGCCAGCAACCCTGGGGGGGGTGATCAGCCCCAGCATTTT

D gene: TRBD2
clone size: -
J gene: TRBJ2-7
V gene: TRBV15
CDR3 protein: CATSGGWEGSYEQYF
CDR3 DNA: TGTGCCACCAGCGGCGGATGGGAGGGCTCCTACGAGCAGTACTTC

D gene: -
clone size: -
J gene: TRBJ2-1
V gene: TRBV12-5
CDR3 protein: CASGLPSNRWPSYNEQFF
CDR3 DNA: TGTGCTAGTGGTTTGCCCTCCAATCGTTGGCCATCCTACAATGAGCAGTTCTTC

D gene: -
clone size: -
J gene: TRBJ2-1
V gene: TRBV15
CDR3 protein: CATSRQGGNYNEQFF
CDR3 DNA: TGTGCCACCAGCAGACAGGGGGGAAACTACAATGAGCAGTTCTTC

D gene: -
clone size: few
J gene: TRBJ2-1
V gene: TRBV29-1
CDR3 protein: CSVASDSSYNEQFF
CDR3 DNA: TGCAGCGTTGCTAGCGATAGCTCCTACAATGAGCAGTTCTTC

D gene: -
clone size: -
J gene: TRBJ1-2
V gene: TRBV19
CDR3 protein: CASSIRASNYGYTF
CDR3 DNA: TGTGCCAGTAGTATCAGGGCTTCTAACTATGGCTACACCTTC

D gene: -
clone size: -
J gene: TRBJ2-7
V gene: TRBV7-3
CDR3 protein: CASSLMRGAIYEQYF
CDR3 DNA: TGTGCCAGCAGCTTAATGCGCGGGGCCATCTACGAGCAGTACTTC

D gene: TRBD2
clone size: -
J gene: TRBJ2-1
V gene: TRBV19
CDR3 protein: CASSTGAGAYNEQFF
CDR3 DNA: TGTGCCAGTAGTACCGGGGCGGGGGCCTACAATGAGCAGTTCTTC

D gene: -
clone size: -
J gene: TRBJ2-1
V gene: TRBV6-6
CDR3 protein: CASSLQGTYNEQFF
CDR3 DNA: TGTGCCAGCAGTCTACAGGGTACCTACAATGAGCAGTTCTTC

D gene: TRBD2
clone size: -
J gene: TRBJ2-3
V gene: TRBV28
CDR3 protein: CASSPGLARTDTQYF
CDR3 DNA: TGTGCCAGCAGTCCGGGACTAGCCCGCACAGATACGCAGTATTTT

D gene: TRBD1
clone size: -
J gene: TRBJ1-2
V gene: TRBV2
CDR3 protein: CASSGTGGDGYTF
CDR3 DNA: TGTGCCAGCAGTGGGACAGGAGGTGATGGCTACACCTTC

D gene: TRBD1
clone size: -
J gene: TRBJ1-4
V gene: TRBV7-2
CDR3 protein: CASSFRTGGSNEKLFF
CDR3 DNA: TGTGCCAGCAGCTTCCGTACAGGGGGCTCTAATGAAAAACTGTTTTTT

D gene: TRBD2
clone size: once
J gene: TRBJ2-5
V gene: TRBV7-8
CDR3 protein: CASKRGGVMETQYF
CDR3 DNA: TGTGCCAGCAAGCGGGGGGGGGTAATGGAGACCCAGTACTTC

D gene: -
clone size: -
J gene: TRBJ2-7
V gene: TRBV6-6
CDR3 protein: CASSYDPGLSEQYF
CDR3 DNA: TGTGCCAGCAGTTACGACCCAGGGTTGAGCGAGCAGTACTTC

D gene: TRBD1
clone size: -
J gene: TRBJ1-2
V gene: TRBV28
CDR3 protein: CASSLFETGNYGYTF
CDR3 DNA: TGTGCCAGCAGTTTGTTCGAGACAGGGAACTATGGCTACACCTTC

D gene: -
clone size: many
J gene: TRBJ2-2
V gene: TRBV28
CDR3 protein: CASRATAGNTGELFF
CDR3 DNA: TGTGCCAGCAGAGCGACAGCGGGTAACACCGGGGAGCTGTTTTTT

D gene: TRBD1
clone size: -
J gene: TRBJ1-4
V gene: TRBV28
CDR3 protein: CASSGPGQVGEKLFF
CDR3 DNA: TGTGCCAGCAGTGGACCGGGACAGGTGGGCGAAAAACTGTTTTTT

D gene: TRBD1
clone size: -
J gene: TRBJ2-3
V gene: TRBV28
CDR3 protein: CASSLLGQRITDTQYF
CDR3 DNA: TGTGCCAGCAGTTTATTGGGACAGAGGATTACAGATACGCAGTATTTT

D gene: -
clone size: -
J gene: TRBJ2-2
V gene: TRBV5-1
CDR3 protein: CASSLGSGGELFF
CDR3 DNA: TGCGCCAGCAGCTTGGGGAGCGGCGGGGAGCTGTTTTTT

D gene: TRBD2
clone size: -
J gene: TRBJ2-7
V gene: TRBV28
CDR3 protein: CASSSSGTKAYEQYF
CDR3 DNA: TGTGCCAGCAGCTCATCCGGGACTAAGGCCTACGAGCAGTACTTC

D gene: -
clone size: few
J gene: TRBJ1-6
V gene: TRBV3-1/TRBV3-2
CDR3 protein: CASSGSGFAPLHF
CDR3 DNA: TGTGCCAGCAGTGGGTCGGGGTTTGCACCCCTCCACTTT

D gene: -
clone size: -
J gene: TRBJ1-2
V gene: TRBV6-5
CDR3 protein: CASSRDWNGYTF
CDR3 DNA: TGTGCCAGCAGCCGGGACTGGAATGGCTACACCTTC

D gene: TRBD2
clone size: -
J gene: TRBJ2-1
V gene: TRBV5-4
CDR3 protein: CASSLAGGVDNEQFF
CDR3 DNA: TGTGCCAGCAGCTTGGCGGGGGGGGTTGACAATGAGCAGTTCTTC

D gene: -
clone size: -
J gene: TRBJ2-5
V gene: TRBV2
CDR3 protein: CASADQQGQETQYF
CDR3 DNA: TGTGCCAGCGCCGACCAACAGGGCCAAGAGACCCAGTACTTC

D gene: TRBD1
clone size: -
J gene: TRBJ2-5
V gene: TRBV7-8
CDR3 protein: CASSLVGGMTQYF
CDR3 DNA: TGTGCCAGCAGCTTAGTAGGGGGCATGACCCAGTACTTC

D gene: -
clone size: -
J gene: TRBJ2-7
V gene: TRBV7-6
CDR3 protein: CASSFQGSEQYF
CDR3 DNA: TGTGCCAGCAGCTTTCAGGGGTCCGAGCAGTACTTC

D gene: -
clone size: -
J gene: TRBJ2-7
V gene: TRBV19
CDR3 protein: CASSLGQQGYEQYF
CDR3 DNA: TGTGCCAGTAGTTTAGGACAGCAAGGCTACGAGCAGTACTTC

D gene: -
clone size: -
J gene: TRBJ1-2
V gene: TRBV30
CDR3 protein: CAWSVPRLRGKAYGYTF
CDR3 DNA: TGTGCCTGGAGTGTACCTCGACTTAGGGGAAAGGCATATGGCTACACCTTC

D gene: -
clone size: -
J gene: TRBJ2-2
V gene: TRBV7-9
CDR3 protein: CASSLGRGELFF
CDR3 DNA: TGTGCCAGCAGCTTAGGTCGCGGGGAGCTGTTTTTT

D gene: -
clone size: -
J gene: TRBJ2-1
V gene: TRBV9
CDR3 protein: CASTRTGSSYNEQFF
CDR3 DNA: TGTGCCAGCACCCGCACGGGAAGCTCCTACAATGAGCAGTTCTTC

D gene: TRBD1
clone size: -
J gene: TRBJ2-3
V gene: TRBV19
CDR3 protein: CASRGTGSGTDTQYF
CDR3 DNA: TGTGCCAGTAGGGGGACAGGAAGCGGCACAGATACGCAGTATTTT